These T cell receptor beta chains were read from a single sample in a study of blood T cells in healthy people across ages. TCRdb called the 5' RACE reads again in MiXCR, with one record for every CDR3 protein. The data show roughly 1.4 million distinct CDR3 sequences, around 59% seen once. The sample was blood. Source of these receptors: a man between 18 and 29 years old in good health. The CDR3 runs from the conserved cysteine through the conserved F or W. D genes are given only for firm matches. Expanded clones are given a class, and other clones once, few, many or no size at all.

clone_size	d_call	v_call	j_call	cdr3_nt	cdr3_aa
NA	TRBD2	TRBV25-1	TRBJ2-3	TGTGCCAGCAGTGAGAGGGATGCGGGGGTCCTTAGCCCAGATACGCAGTATTTT	CASSERDAGVLSPDTQYF
NA	NA	TRBV2	TRBJ1-6	TGTGCCAGCACCATGCGAGACGGGAATTCACCCCTCCACTTT	CASTMRDGNSPLHF
NA	TRBD2	TRBV4-2	TRBJ2-7	TGTGCCAGCAGCCAAGTGGCGGGAGCAAGGGCCTACGAGCAGTACTTC	CASSQVAGARAYEQYF
NA	TRBD2	TRBV25-1	TRBJ2-1	TGTGCCAGCAGTCTATTATCGGCGGGAGTTGGGCCTAATGAGCAGTTCTTC	CASSLLSAGVGPNEQFF
NA	TRBD2	TRBV29-1	TRBJ2-1	TGCAGCGTCCTAGCGGAGGGCAATGAGCAGTTCTTC	CSVLAEGNEQFF
NA	TRBD2	TRBV7-8	TRBJ2-7	TGTGCCAGCAGCTCCGCCCTAACTAGCGGGGGGGCCTCGTCCTACGAGCAGTACTTC	CASSSALTSGGASSYEQYF
few	NA	TRBV6-1	TRBJ1-2	TGTGCCAGCAGTGAGGACAGACCCTATGGCTACACCTTC	CASSEDRPYGYTF
NA	NA	TRBV14	TRBJ2-4	TGTGCCAGCAGCCAAGATCGGCAAGGGACAGCCAAAAACATTCAGTACTTC	CASSQDRQGTAKNIQYF
NA	NA	TRBV18	TRBJ1-2	TGTGCCAGCTCAATGACAAGTTGGGTCCTCTATGGCTACACCTTC	CASSMTSWVLYGYTF
NA	NA	TRBV20-1	TRBJ1-2	TGCAGTGCAAAACAGGGCCGGAGCGGCTACACCTTC	CSAKQGRSGYTF
once	NA	TRBV6-6	TRBJ1-5	TGTGCCAGCAGTTATTCCCCAGGGTTCCCAGGGCAGCCCCAGCATTTT	CASSYSPGFPGQPQHF
once	NA	TRBV4-1	TRBJ2-7	TGCGCCAGCAGCCAGGATCGGACCTTCGAGCAGTACTTC	CASSQDRTFEQYF
few	TRBD1	TRBV6-2/TRBV6-3	TRBJ2-1	TGTGCCAGCAGCCCAAGACAGGGTGTTTACAATGAGCAGTTCTTC	CASSPRQGVYNEQFF
many	NA	TRBV6-1	TRBJ2-2	TGTGCCAGCAGTGGGGGAGGGACAGAGAACACCGGGGAGCTGTTTTTT	CASSGGGTENTGELFF